Listed below are T cell receptor beta chains from one sample, sequenced in a study of shared clonotypes between healthy human individuals. Only in-frame clones appear in the TCRdb table, and some are missing; sequencing was by immunoSEQ multiplex PCR. Seen here are about 2 million clones, about 95% observed once, and the top ten hold 0.85% to 1.2%. The sequencing sample was made of naive CD8+ T cells sorted from blood. Receptors originate from a young man in good health. Each CDR3 is given with its conserved first and last residue. A D gene is named only where the DNA matches it firmly. Rows give clone size only sometimes, using once, few, many, or a class for an expanded clone.

-	TRBV19	-	TRBJ2-7	CATAAVGESYEQYF	TGTGCCACCGCCGCGGTGGGGGAATCCTACGAGCAGTACTTC
-	TRBV5-4	-	TRBJ1-1	CASLRGGDTEAFF	TGTGCCAGCCTGAGAGGTGGGGACACTGAAGCTTTCTTT
-	TRBV7-9	-	TRBJ1-4	CASSLSEETNEKLFF	TGTGCCAGCAGCTTATCCGAGGAGACTAATGAAAAACTGTTTTTT
-	TRBV10-3	-	TRBJ2-3	CAISESGVGEGRMDTQYF	TGTGCCATCAGTGAGTCGGGGGTAGGCGAAGGTCGGATGGATACGCAGTATTTT
-	TRBV28	-	TRBJ2-7	CASTWDGPYEQYF	TGTGCCAGCACCTGGGACGGACCCTACGAGCAGTACTTC
-	TRBV29-1	-	TRBJ2-3	CSVEDQGGLPLSTDTQYF	TGCAGCGTTGAAGATCAGGGGGGGCTCCCCCTAAGCACAGATACGCAGTATTTT
-	TRBV19	-	TRBJ2-4	CASSIWGRVENIQYF	TGTGCCAGTAGTATTTGGGGCAGGGTGGAAAACATTCAGTACTTC
-	TRBV6-5	-	TRBJ1-5	CASSSPGGNQPQHF	TGTGCCAGCAGTTCCCCGGGGGGGAATCAGCCCCAGCATTTT
-	TRBV6-5	-	TRBJ1-1	CASSYGSGNTEAFF	TGTGCCAGCAGTTACGGCTCCGGGAACACTGAAGCTTTCTTT
-	TRBV19	-	TRBJ1-5	CASSIDGENQPQHF	TGTGCCAGTAGTATAGATGGAGAAAATCAGCCCCAGCATTTT
TRBD2	TRBV2	once	TRBJ2-5	CASSELAGGPLLYF	TGTGCCAGCAGTGAGCTAGCGGGAGGGCCACTTTTGTACTTC
-	TRBV20-1	-	TRBJ1-3	CSGGGGNTIYF	TGCTCTGGGGGGGGAGGAAACACCATATATTTT
-	TRBV5-6	-	TRBJ2-3	CASSGGAVDTQYF	TGTGCCAGCAGCGGGGGGGCCGTAGATACGCAGTATTTT
TRBD1	TRBV27	once	TRBJ2-5	CASSSPDRGPETQYF	TGTGCCAGCAGTTCTCCGGACAGGGGCCCCGAGACCCAGTACTTC
TRBD1	TRBV5-6	-	TRBJ2-1	CASSQGASSYNEQFF	TGTGCCAGCAGCCAGGGGGCTAGCTCCTACAATGAGCAGTTCTTC
-	TRBV7-3	-	TRBJ2-1	CASSLEGHYNEQFF	TGTGCCAGCAGCTTAGAGGGCCACTACAATGAGCAGTTCTTC
-	TRBV30	-	TRBJ2-7	CAWSPSYEQYF	TGTGCCTGGTCGCCCTCCTACGAGCAGTACTTC
-	TRBV6-1	-	TRBJ2-3	CASSVWGVTTDTQYF	TGTGCCAGCAGTGTATGGGGAGTTACCACAGATACGCAGTATTTT
-	TRBV6-1	-	TRBJ2-7	CASSGLTPGVFHEQYF	TGTGCCAGCAGTGGACTAACACCGGGGGTTTTTCACGAGCAGTACTTC
TRBD1	TRBV7-9	-	TRBJ1-5	CASSLVGQDRQHF	TGTGCCAGCAGCTTAGTCGGACAGGACAGGCAGCATTTT
-	TRBV6-5	once	TRBJ2-5	CASSSDRSPAQYF	TGTGCCAGCAGTTCCGACAGGTCCCCGGCCCAGTACTTC
-	TRBV28	-	TRBJ1-4	CASSLYAGATNEKLFF	TGTGCCAGCAGTTTATATGCAGGTGCAACTAATGAAAAACTGTTTTTT
-	TRBV2	-	TRBJ2-5	CASSEVASQETQYF	TGTGCCAGCAGTGAAGTGGCCAGTCAAGAGACCCAGTACTTC
-	TRBV11-2	-	TRBJ1-3	CASSHVANTIYF	TGTGCCAGCAGCCACGTTGCAAACACCATATATTTT
-	TRBV7-9	-	TRBJ2-2	CASSLEWPTNTGELFF	TGTGCCAGCAGCTTAGAATGGCCCACGAACACCGGGGAGCTGTTTTTT
-	TRBV13	-	TRBJ2-7	CASSLVGFGGPDEQYF	TGTGCCAGCAGCTTAGTAGGATTCGGGGGGCCCGACGAACAGTACTTC
TRBD1	TRBV6-5	-	TRBJ2-1	CASSHLSGTDNEQFF	TGTGCCAGCAGCCATCTATCCGGGACAGACAATGAGCAGTTCTTC
-	TRBV5-4	-	TRBJ2-7	CASSSSGSPYEQYF	TGTGCCAGCAGCTCCTCAGGGAGCCCCTACGAGCAGTACTTC
-	TRBV6-5	-	TRBJ2-7	CASSYAFPSPTYEQYF	TGTGCCAGCAGTTACGCTTTTCCTTCACCTACCTACGAGCAGTACTTC
-	TRBV7-9	-	TRBJ2-1	CASSPTIGPGRYNEQFF	TGTGCCAGCAGTCCTACAATAGGACCGGGAAGGTACAATGAGCAGTTCTTC
TRBD2	TRBV9	few	TRBJ2-7	CASSVAASGTFEQYF	TGTGCCAGCAGCGTAGCCGCTAGCGGTACTTTCGAGCAGTACTTC
-	TRBV10-3	-	TRBJ1-2	CAISEGDWRGTF	TGTGCCATCAGTGAGGGAGATTGGCGGGGCACCTTC
-	TRBV15	-	TRBJ1-2	CATSRDNAGNYGYTF	TGTGCCACCAGCAGAGATAATGCGGGGAACTATGGCTACACCTTC
-	TRBV4-1	-	TRBJ2-5	CASSQDGSGSETQYF	TGCGCCAGCAGCCAAGATGGGTCAGGGTCAGAGACCCAGTACTTC
-	TRBV7-9	-	TRBJ2-5	CASSVPNLETQYF	TGTGCCAGCAGCGTCCCAAACCTAGAGACCCAGTACTTC
-	TRBV5-1	-	TRBJ2-3	CASSFEGTDTQYF	TGCGCCAGCAGCTTTGAGGGCACAGATACGCAGTATTTT
-	TRBV4-1	-	TRBJ2-5	CASSGEYQETQYF	TGCGCCAGCAGCGGAGAGTACCAAGAGACCCAGTACTTC
TRBD2	TRBV9	once	TRBJ2-7	CASSVGGGRLEQYF	TGTGCCAGCAGCGTAGGAGGCGGGAGGCTCGAGCAGTACTTC
-	TRBV5-1	-	TRBJ2-1	CASSPLALGYNEQFF	TGCGCCAGCAGCCCTCTAGCACTGGGTTACAATGAGCAGTTCTTC
TRBD2	TRBV6-5	-	TRBJ2-3	CASSHLAGLSTDTQYF	TGTGCCAGCAGTCACTTAGCGGGACTTTCCACAGATACGCAGTATTTT
-	TRBV29-1	-	TRBJ2-7	CSGIRGPNYEQYF	TGCAGCGGGATACGGGGCCCTAATTACGAGCAGTACTTC
TRBD2	TRBV27	-	TRBJ2-7	CASSFTGLAAYEQYF	TGTGCCAGCAGTTTTACAGGACTAGCGGCCTACGAGCAGTACTTC
-	TRBV5-6	-	TRBJ2-7	CASSLASYEQYF	TGTGCCAGCAGCTTGGCCAGTTACGAGCAGTACTTC
-	TRBV19	-	TRBJ1-1	CASSLGGLTEAFF	TGTGCCAGTAGCTTGGGGGGTCTCACTGAAGCTTTCTTT
-	TRBV11-3	-	TRBJ2-7	CASSLVHGYYEQYF	TGTGCCAGCAGCTTAGTACATGGGTACTACGAGCAGTACTTC
-	TRBV4-1	-	TRBJ1-2	CASSQGLDYGYTF	TGCGCCAGCAGCCAAGGGTTGGACTATGGCTACACCTTC
TRBD2	TRBV4-1	-	TRBJ2-7	CASSQEDGAGGPLYEQYF	TGCGCCAGCAGCCAAGAGGATGGGGCGGGAGGGCCTCTCTACGAGCAGTACTTC
-	TRBV19	few	TRBJ2-7	CASSIILEGEQYF	TGTGCCAGTAGTATAATCCTGGAGGGCGAGCAGTACTTC
-	TRBV9	-	TRBJ2-7	CASSGSGFSSYEQYF	TGTGCCAGCAGCGGGTCAGGGTTTAGCTCCTACGAGCAGTACTTC
TRBD1	TRBV27	-	TRBJ2-5	CASSPDRDQTQYF	TGTGCCAGCAGTCCCGACAGGGACCAGACCCAGTACTTC
-	TRBV4-1	-	TRBJ1-4	CASSQLNEKLFF	TGCGCCAGCAGCCAACTTAATGAAAAACTGTTTTTT
-	TRBV10-3	-	TRBJ2-2	CAIGGNTGELFF	TGTGCCATCGGCGGTAACACCGGGGAGCTGTTTTTT
-	TRBV7-9	-	TRBJ1-1	CASSPGTPTTEAFF	TGTGCCAGCAGCCCCGGGACACCGACTACTGAAGCTTTCTTT
-	TRBV6-5	-	TRBJ2-7	CASSYSSVAYEQYF	TGTGCCAGCAGTTACTCGTCAGTAGCCTACGAGCAGTACTTC
-	TRBV27	-	TRBJ2-7	CASSLMGPSLSYEQYF	TGTGCCAGCAGTTTAATGGGGCCTAGCTTAAGTTACGAGCAGTACTTC
-	TRBV4-2	-	TRBJ2-7	CASSQADSSSYEQYF	TGTGCCAGCAGCCAAGCGGACAGTAGCTCCTACGAGCAGTACTTC
TRBD2	TRBV11-2	-	TRBJ2-1	CASSDWPVAGEYNEQFF	TGTGCCAGCAGCGACTGGCCCGTCGCGGGAGAATACAATGAGCAGTTCTTC
TRBD1	TRBV25-1	-	TRBJ1-2	CASTTGGSVYGYTF	TGTGCCAGCACGACAGGGGGGTCGGTCTATGGCTACACCTTC
-	TRBV27	-	TRBJ2-6	CASSPAVGGANVLTF	TGTGCCAGCAGTCCCGCAGTTGGTGGGGCCAACGTCCTGACTTTC